This T cell receptor beta chain came from a study of blood T cells in healthy people across ages. Next came a second PCR, run for about 6 to 11 cycles, which used a sample-barcoded 5' primer along with a J-beta primer mix. TCRdb re-called the 5' RACE reads through MiXCR, storing one row per CDR3 protein. In the table there are 550,000 to 800,000 distinct CDR3 sequences, approximately 29% of which are singletons. Russia was home to the donors, healthy Caucasian individuals aged roughly 6 to 90. V lost 4 bases, J lost 11 bases, and 17 bases lay in between. The CDR3 loop spans 13 amino acids. This chain joins TRBV12-3 or TRBV12-4 and TRBJ2-5; D is unclear. This clonotype was obtained from an elderly woman in good health. Material for sequencing was blood. CDR3 DNA: TGTGCCAGCAGTTCCCGGACGGTGTCCGCGCAGTACTTC. It yields the protein CASSSRTVSAQYF.